This T cell receptor beta chain was sequenced for a study of T cells after yellow fever vaccination. Regarding the study as a whole: The booster saw the reappearance of most primary-vaccination clones (nearly 98% CD4, 80% to 90% CD8). Clonotypes found in both CD4 and CD8 compartments made up a small share.

This clonotype was detected ten times or more. Its antigen is unknown. V lost 5 bases and J 3 bases, leaving 8 bases between the germline ends. The CDR3 sequence is 11 residues long. Germline V gene data show CDR1 as DFQATT and CDR2 as SNEGSKA (reference sequence). One entry per CDR3 protein, called by TCRdb with MiXCR from the 5' RACE reads. The sample has some 320,000 distinct CDR3 sequences; 4.1% are singletons. The specimen was PBMCs, collected 5 days after the yellow fever booster vaccination. The clonotype was recovered from a man between 18 and 29 years old who received the YFV17D yellow fever vaccine. The chain is built from TRBV20-1 and TRBJ2-7; D unresolved. CDR3 protein: CSAFNNYEQYF. DNA of the CDR3: TGCAGTGCTTTCAACAACTACGAGCAGTACTTC.